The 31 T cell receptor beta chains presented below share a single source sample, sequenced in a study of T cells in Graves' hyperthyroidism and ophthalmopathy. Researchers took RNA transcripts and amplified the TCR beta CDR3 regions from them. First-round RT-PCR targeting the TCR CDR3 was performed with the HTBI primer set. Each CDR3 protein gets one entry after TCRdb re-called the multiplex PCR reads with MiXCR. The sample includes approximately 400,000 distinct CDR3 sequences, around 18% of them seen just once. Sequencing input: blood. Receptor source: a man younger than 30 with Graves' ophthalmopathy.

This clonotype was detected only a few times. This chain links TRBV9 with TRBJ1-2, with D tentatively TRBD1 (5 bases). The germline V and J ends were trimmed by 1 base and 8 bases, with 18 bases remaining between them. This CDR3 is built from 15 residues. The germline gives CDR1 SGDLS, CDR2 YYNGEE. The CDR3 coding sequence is TGTGCCAGCAGCGTATCCCCGTCTGCAGGGAGAGGCTACACCTTC. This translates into CASSVSPSAGRGYTF. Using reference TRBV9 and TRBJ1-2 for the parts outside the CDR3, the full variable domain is DSGVTQTPKHLITATGQRVTLRCSPRSGDLSVYWYQQSLDQGLQFLIQYYNGEERAKGNILERFSAQQFPDLHSELNLSSLELGDSALYFCASSVSPSAGRGYTFGSGTRLTVV.

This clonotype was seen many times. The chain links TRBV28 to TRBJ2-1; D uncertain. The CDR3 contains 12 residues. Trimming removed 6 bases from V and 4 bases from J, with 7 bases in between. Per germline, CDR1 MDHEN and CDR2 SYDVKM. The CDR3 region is CASRHRYNEQFF. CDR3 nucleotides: TGTGCCAGCAGGCATCGTTACAATGAGCAGTTCTTC.

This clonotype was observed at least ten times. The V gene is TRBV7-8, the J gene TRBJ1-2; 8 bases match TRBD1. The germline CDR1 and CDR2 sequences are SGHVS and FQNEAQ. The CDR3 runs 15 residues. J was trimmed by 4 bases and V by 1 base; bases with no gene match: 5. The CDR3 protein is CASSLETGVLYGYTF. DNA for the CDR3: TGTGCCAGCAGCTTAGAGACAGGGGTTCTCTATGGCTACACCTTC.

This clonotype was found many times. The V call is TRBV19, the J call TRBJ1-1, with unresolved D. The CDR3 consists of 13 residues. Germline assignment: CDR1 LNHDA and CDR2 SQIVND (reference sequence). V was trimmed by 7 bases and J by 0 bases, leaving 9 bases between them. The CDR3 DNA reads TGTGCCAGTACCGTACGGATGAACACTGAAGCTTTCTTT. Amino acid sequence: CASTVRMNTEAFF.

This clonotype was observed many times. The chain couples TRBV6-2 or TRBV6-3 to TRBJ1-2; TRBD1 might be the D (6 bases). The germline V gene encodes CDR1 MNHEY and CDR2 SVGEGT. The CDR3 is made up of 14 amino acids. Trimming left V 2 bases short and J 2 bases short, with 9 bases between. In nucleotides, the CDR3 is TGTGCCAGCAGTTACCTCAGGGGCAACTATGGCTACACCTTC. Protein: CASSYLRGNYGYTF.

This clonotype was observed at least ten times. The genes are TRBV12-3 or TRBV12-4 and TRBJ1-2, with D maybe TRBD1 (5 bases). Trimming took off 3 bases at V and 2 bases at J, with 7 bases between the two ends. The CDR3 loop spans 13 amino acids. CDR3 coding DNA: TGTGCCAGCAGTTTTTCAGGGAACTATGGCTACACCTTC. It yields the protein CASSFSGNYGYTF.

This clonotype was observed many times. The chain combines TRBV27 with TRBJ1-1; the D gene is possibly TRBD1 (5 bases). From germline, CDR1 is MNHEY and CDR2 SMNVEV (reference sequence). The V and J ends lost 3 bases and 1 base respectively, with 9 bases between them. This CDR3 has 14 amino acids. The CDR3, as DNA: TGTGCCAGCAGTTTGTGGGGGGAGAACACTGAAGCTTTCTTT. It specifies CASSLWGENTEAFF.

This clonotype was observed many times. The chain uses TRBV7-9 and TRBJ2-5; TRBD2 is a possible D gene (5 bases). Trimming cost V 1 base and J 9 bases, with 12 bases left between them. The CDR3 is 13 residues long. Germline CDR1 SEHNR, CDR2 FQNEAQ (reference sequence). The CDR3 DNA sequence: TGTGCCAGCAGCTTAGAAGTATTCGGGGCCCAGTACTTC. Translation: CASSLEVFGAQYF.

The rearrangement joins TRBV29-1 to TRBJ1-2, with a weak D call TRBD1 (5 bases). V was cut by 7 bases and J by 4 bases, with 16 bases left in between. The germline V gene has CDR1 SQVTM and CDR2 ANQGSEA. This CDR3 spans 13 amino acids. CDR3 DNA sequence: TGCAGCGCCAGAGAGGCGCAGGGCTATGGCTACACCTTC. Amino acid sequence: CSAREAQGYGYTF.

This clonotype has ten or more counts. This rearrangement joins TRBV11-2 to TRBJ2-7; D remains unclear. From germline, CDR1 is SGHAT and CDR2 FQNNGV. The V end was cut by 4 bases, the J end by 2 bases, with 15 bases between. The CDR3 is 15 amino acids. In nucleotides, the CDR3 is TGTGCCAGCAGCTCAATCGGACGCGAGACCTACGAGCAGTACTTC. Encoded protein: CASSSIGRETYEQYF. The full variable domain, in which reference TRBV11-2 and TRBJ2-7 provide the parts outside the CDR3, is EAGVAQSPRYKIIEKRQSVAFWCNPISGHATLYWYQQILGQGPKLLIQFQNNGVVDDSQLPKDRFSAERLKGVDSTLKIQPAKLEDSAVYLCASSSIGRETYEQYFGPGTRLTVT.

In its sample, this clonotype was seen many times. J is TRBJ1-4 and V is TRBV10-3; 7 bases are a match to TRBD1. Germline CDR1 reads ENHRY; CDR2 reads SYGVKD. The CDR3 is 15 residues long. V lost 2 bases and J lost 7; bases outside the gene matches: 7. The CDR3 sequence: CAISEIQDRAEKLFF. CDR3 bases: TGTGCCATCAGTGAGATCCAAGACAGGGCTGAAAAACTGTTTTTT.

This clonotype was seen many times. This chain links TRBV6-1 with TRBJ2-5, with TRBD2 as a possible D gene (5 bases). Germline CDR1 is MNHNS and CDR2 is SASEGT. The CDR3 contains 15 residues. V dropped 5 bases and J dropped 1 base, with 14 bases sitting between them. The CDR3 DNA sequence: TGTGCCAGCAGTTTCCTAACGAGGGCCCAAGAGACCCAGTACTTC. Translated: CASSFLTRAQETQYF.

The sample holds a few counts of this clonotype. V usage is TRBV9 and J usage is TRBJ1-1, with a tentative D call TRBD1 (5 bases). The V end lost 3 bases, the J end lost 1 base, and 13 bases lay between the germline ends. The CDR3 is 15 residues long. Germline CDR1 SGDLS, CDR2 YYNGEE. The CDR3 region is CASSASGTSNTEAFF. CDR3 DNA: TGTGCCAGCAGCGCGAGCGGGACCTCGAACACTGAAGCTTTCTTT.

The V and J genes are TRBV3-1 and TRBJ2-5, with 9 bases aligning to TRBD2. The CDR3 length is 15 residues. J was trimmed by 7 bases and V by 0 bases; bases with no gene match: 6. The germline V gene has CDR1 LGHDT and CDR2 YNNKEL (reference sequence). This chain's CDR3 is CASSQDHSGGGTQYF. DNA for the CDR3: TGTGCCAGCAGCCAAGATCATAGCGGGGGTGGGACCCAGTACTTC.

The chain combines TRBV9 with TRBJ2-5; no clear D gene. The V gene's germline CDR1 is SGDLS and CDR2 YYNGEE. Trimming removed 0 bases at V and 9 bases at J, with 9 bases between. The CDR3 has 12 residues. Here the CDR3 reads CASSVVPGPQYF. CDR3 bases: TGTGCCAGCAGCGTAGTACCAGGACCCCAGTACTTC. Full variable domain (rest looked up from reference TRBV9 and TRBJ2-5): DSGVTQTPKHLITATGQRVTLRCSPRSGDLSVYWYQQSLDQGLQFLIQYYNGEERAKGNILERFSAQQFPDLHSELNLSSLELGDSALYFCASSVVPGPQYFGPGTRLLVL.

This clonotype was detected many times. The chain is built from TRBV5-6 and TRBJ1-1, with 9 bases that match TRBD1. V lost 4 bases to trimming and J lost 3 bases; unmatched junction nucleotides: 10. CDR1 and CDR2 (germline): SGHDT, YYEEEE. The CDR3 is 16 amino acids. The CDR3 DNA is TGTGCCAGCAGCCCTGGGGTGGGACAGGGTCACACTGAAGCTTTCTTT. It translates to CASSPGVGQGHTEAFF.

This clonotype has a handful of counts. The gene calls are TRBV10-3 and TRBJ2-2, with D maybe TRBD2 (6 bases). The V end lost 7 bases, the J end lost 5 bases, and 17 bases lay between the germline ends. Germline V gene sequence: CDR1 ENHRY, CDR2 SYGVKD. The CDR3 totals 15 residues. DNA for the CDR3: TGTGCCATCACCCAGCTGGCGGGGAGGACCGGGGAGCTGTTTTTT. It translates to CAITQLAGRTGELFF.

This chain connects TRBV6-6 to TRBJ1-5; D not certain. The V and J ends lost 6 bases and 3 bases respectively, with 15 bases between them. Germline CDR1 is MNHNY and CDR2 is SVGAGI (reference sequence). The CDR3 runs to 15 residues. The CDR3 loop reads CASRINREPNQPQHF. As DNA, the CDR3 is TGTGCCAGCAGGATTAACAGAGAACCCAATCAGCCCCAGCATTTT.

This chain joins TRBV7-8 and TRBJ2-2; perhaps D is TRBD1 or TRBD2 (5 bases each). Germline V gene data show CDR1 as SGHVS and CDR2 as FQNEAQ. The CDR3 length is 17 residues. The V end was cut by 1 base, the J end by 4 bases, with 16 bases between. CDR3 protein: CASSLGVPGQLTGELFF. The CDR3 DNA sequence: TGTGCCAGCAGCTTAGGAGTTCCGGGGCAACTCACCGGGGAGCTGTTTTTT.

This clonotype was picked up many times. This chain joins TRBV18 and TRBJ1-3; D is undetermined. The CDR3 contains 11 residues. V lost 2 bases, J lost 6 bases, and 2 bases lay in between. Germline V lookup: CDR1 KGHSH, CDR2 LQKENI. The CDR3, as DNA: TGTGCCAGCTCACCAGAAAACACCATATATTTT. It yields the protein CASSPENTIYF.

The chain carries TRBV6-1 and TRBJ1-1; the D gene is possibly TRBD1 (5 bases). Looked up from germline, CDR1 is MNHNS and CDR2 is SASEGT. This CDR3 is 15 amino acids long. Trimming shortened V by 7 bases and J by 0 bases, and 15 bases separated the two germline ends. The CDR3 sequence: CASTIGAGMNTEAFF. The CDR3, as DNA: TGTGCCAGCACCATCGGGGCCGGAATGAACACTGAAGCTTTCTTT.

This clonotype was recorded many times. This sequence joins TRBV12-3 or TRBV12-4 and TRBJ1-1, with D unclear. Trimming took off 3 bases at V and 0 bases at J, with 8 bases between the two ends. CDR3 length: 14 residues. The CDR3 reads CASSFEQLNTEAFF. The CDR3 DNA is TGTGCCAGCAGTTTTGAACAGCTGAACACTGAAGCTTTCTTT.

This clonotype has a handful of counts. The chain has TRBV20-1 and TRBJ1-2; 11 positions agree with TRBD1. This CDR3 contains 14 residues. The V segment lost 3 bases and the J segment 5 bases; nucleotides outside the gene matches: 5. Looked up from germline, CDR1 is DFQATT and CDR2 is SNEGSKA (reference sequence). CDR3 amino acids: CSASPGQGAYGYTF. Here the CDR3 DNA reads TGCAGTGCTAGCCCCGGACAGGGGGCTTATGGCTACACCTTC.

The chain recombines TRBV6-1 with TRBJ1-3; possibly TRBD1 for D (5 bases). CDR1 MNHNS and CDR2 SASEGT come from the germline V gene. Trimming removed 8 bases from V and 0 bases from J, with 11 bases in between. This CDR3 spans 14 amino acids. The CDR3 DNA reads TGTGCCAGCGGCCGGGGCGGCTCTGGAAACACCATATATTTT. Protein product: CASGRGGSGNTIYF.

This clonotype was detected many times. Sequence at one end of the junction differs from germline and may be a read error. The CDR3, as DNA: TGTGCTAGCAGCCGACAGATGAACACTGAAGCTTTCTTT. Protein sequence: CASSRQMNTEAFF. The chain is built from TRBV7-7 and TRBJ1-1, with a tentative D call TRBD1 (5 bases). This CDR3 has 13 amino acids. Per the germline V gene, CDR1 is SSHAT and CDR2 is FNYEAQ (reference sequence).

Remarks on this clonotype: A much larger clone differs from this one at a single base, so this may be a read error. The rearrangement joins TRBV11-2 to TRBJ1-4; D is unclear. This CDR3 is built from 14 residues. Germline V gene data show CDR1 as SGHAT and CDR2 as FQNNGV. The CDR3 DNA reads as TGTACCAGCAGCCCGCTAGGGTCGTATGAAAAACTGTTTTTT. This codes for CTSSPLGSYEKLFF.

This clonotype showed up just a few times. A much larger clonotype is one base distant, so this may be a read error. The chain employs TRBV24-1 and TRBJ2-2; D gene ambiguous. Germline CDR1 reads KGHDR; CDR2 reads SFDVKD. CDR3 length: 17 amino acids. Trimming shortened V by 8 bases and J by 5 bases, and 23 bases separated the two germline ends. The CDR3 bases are TGTGCCACCACTCAAGATCAAGGGTCTGTGGAAACCGGGGAGCTGTTTTTT. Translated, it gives CATTQDQGSVETGELFF.

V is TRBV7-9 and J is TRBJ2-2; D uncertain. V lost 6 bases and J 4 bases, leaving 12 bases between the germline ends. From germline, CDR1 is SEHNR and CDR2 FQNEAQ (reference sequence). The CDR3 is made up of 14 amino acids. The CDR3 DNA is TGTGCCAGCAGTGGCCCCCCGGGCACCGGGGAGCTGTTTTTT. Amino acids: CASSGPPGTGELFF.

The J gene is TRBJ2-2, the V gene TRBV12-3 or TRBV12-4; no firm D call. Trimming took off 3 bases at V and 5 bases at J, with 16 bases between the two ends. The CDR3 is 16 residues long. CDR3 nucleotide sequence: TGTGCCAGCAGTTTTTCCTCGGCCCTAGGAACCGGGGAGCTGTTTTTT. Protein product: CASSFSSALGTGELFF.

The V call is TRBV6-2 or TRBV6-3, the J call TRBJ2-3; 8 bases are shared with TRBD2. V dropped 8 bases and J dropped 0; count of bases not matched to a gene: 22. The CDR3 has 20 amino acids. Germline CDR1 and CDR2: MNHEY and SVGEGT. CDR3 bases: TGTGCCAGCCTTACTACTATTATAGCGGGGAGTCCCTCTAGCACAGATACGCAGTATTTT. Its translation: CASLTTIIAGSPSSTDTQYF.

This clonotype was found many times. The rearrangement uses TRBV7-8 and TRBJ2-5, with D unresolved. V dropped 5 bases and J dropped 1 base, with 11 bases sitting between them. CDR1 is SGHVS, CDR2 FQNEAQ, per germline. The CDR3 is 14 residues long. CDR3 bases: TGTGCCAGCAGCCCGAATTGGGTCCAAGAGACCCAGTACTTC. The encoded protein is CASSPNWVQETQYF.